This T cell receptor (beta chain) was profiled in a study of blood T cell repertoires in COVID-19. Original analysis: For nucleated cells, counts were estimated from reference gene primer amplification. The table came from immunoSEQ multiplex PCR; TCRdb's copy has only in-frame clones and leaves some out. V and J calls and clone size are those listed in that table; D and trimming were worked out from the DNA. The sample has around 20,000 clones, approximately 92% seen once. The receptor comes from a man between 65 and 85 years old with active COVID-19. Material: peripheral blood.

The CDR3 nucleotides read TGTGCCAGCAGTTTAGCGATGAGCGGCAATGAGCAGTTCTTC. This gives the protein CASSLAMSGNEQFF. The chain has TRBV28 and TRBJ2-1; weak D call: TRBD2 (5 bases). Germline CDR1 reads MDHEN; CDR2 reads SYDVKM. The CDR3 extends over 14 amino acids. V lost 2 bases, J lost 6 bases, and 11 bases lay in between.